A single sample is the source of the 15 T cell receptor beta chains below, sequenced in a study of naive and memory T cell subsets. Four PCR rounds used nested alpha and beta constant region primers plus the SP2 primer. TCRdb re-analysed the UMI-ligation and nested PCR reads in MiXCR, keeping a single row per CDR3 protein. This sample has about 30,000 distinct CDR3 sequences, with more than 6.5% found just once. The treatment denotes: skin biopsy from PPD injection site in Mantoux-positive individual. TCR cDNA received a 3' ligated oligonucleotide that carried a UMI. The sequencing used skin, collected from a tuberculin skin test site. The receptors derive from an adult in good health.

This clonotype was recorded a few times. The chain has TRBV5-4 and TRBJ2-2, with no clear D. Per the germline V gene, CDR1 is SGHNT and CDR2 is YYREEE (reference sequence). The CDR3 consists of 15 residues. Trimming took 1 base from V and 0 from J, leaving 7 bases between them. The CDR3 DNA is TGTGCCAGCAGCTTGACCGGTCCGAACACCGGGGAGCTGTTTTTT. Protein sequence: CASSLTGPNTGELFF.

There are a few counts of this clonotype. The chain employs TRBV5-1 and TRBJ1-1; D is perhaps TRBD1 (5 bases). The V and J ends lost 2 bases and 2 bases respectively, with 16 bases between them. Germline V lookup: CDR1 SGHRS, CDR2 YFSETQ. The CDR3 extends over 16 amino acids. The CDR3 nucleotides read TGCGCCAGCAGCTTTTTTGGTGGGGGAGTAAACACTGAAGCTTTCTTT. Translation: CASSFFGGGVNTEAFF. Supplemented by reference TRBV5-1 and TRBJ1-1, the full variable domain reads KAGVTQTPRYLIKTRGQQVTLSCSPISGHRSVSWYQQTPGQGLQFLFEYFSETQRNKGNFPGRFSGRQFSNSRSEMNVSTLELGDSALYLCASSFFGGGVNTEAFFGQGTRLTVV.

This clonotype was found many times. The chain joins TRBV28 to TRBJ1-1; TRBD1 aligns across 7 bases. The length of the CDR3 is 15 residues. The germline CDR1 and CDR2 sequences are MDHEN and SYDVKM. Losses at the gene ends were 5 bases for V and 0 bases for J; bases not matched to a gene: 6. The DNA of the CDR3 is TGTGCCAGCAGTCCTTCGGACAGGCTGAACACTGAAGCTTTCTTT. Protein: CASSPSDRLNTEAFF.

This clonotype was detected many times. The chain combines TRBV10-1 with TRBJ2-1; the D is unclear. Trimming took 0 bases from V and 3 from J, leaving 6 bases between them. CDR1 is WNHNN and CDR2 is SYGVQD in the germline V gene (reference sequence). This CDR3 comprises 14 residues. The CDR3: CASSESTGYNEQFF. The CDR3 DNA reads as TGCGCCAGCAGTGAGTCGACGGGCTACAATGAGCAGTTCTTC.

Many counts were recorded for this clonotype. This chain uses TRBV7-9 with TRBJ1-1; possibly TRBD1 for D (5 bases). Germline CDR1 and CDR2: SEHNR and FQNEAQ (reference sequence). The ends were cut back, 1 base at V and 0 bases at J, with 6 bases in the middle. The CDR3 spans 14 residues. This chain's CDR3 is CASSLGGMNTEAFF. CDR3 DNA: TGTGCCAGCAGCTTAGGGGGGATGAACACTGAAGCTTTCTTT.

Ten or more counts support this clonotype. A junction end diverges from the germline sequence, so it may reflect a read error. The chain links TRBV19 to TRBJ2-2; D may be TRBD2 (5 bases). The CDR3 consists of 16 residues. Germline V gene lookup returns CDR1 LNHDA and CDR2 SQIVND (reference sequence). The CDR3 nucleotides are TGTGACAGTAGCGTGGCCAGAGGATCCGACACCGGGGAGCTGTTTTTT. Its translation is CDSSVARGSDTGELFF.

This clonotype was recorded once. The rearrangement joins TRBV5-1 to TRBJ2-2; 7 bases agree with TRBD1. CDR3 length: 15 amino acids. Looked up from germline, CDR1 is SGHRS and CDR2 is YFSETQ. V shed 3 bases and J 5 bases; nucleotides not matched to a gene: 7. CDR3 DNA sequence: TGCGCCAGCAGCTCGAACAGGGGATCGACCGGGGAGCTGTTTTTT. Residues: CASSSNRGSTGELFF.

This clonotype has ten or more counts. Written as DNA, the CDR3 is TGTGCCAGCAGGGTGACATACTCCTACGAGCAGTACTTC. Protein sequence: CASRVTYSYEQYF. This chain joins TRBV2 and TRBJ2-7; no firm D call. The CDR3 is 13 amino acids. The V and J ends lost 6 bases and 0 bases respectively, with 9 bases between them. Germline-derived CDR1 and CDR2 are SNHLY and FYNNEI. The full variable domain, its missing parts supplied by reference TRBV2 and TRBJ2-7, is EPEVTQTPSHQVTQMGQEVILRCVPISNHLYFYWYRQILGQKVEFLVSFYNNEISEKSEIFDDQFSVERPDGSNFTLKIRSTKLEDSAMYFCASRVTYSYEQYFGPGTRLTVT.

This rearrangement joins TRBV29-1 to TRBJ1-1; the D gene is possibly TRBD1 (6 bases). The CDR3 covers 13 residues. The germline CDR1 and CDR2 sequences are SQVTM and ANQGSEA. Trimming pared 7 bases from V and 2 bases from J, leaving 14 bases between. CDR3 sequence (DNA): TGCAGCGCAGGTCGGGGGGCCAACACTGAAGCTTTCTTT. It specifies CSAGRGANTEAFF.

This clonotype appeared many times. This chain connects TRBV6-1 to TRBJ1-1; the D gene is possibly TRBD1 (5 bases). The CDR3 covers 12 residues. Germline-derived CDR1 and CDR2 are MNHNS and SASEGT. V dropped 4 bases and J dropped 8 bases, with 11 bases sitting between them. CDR3 residues: CASSVPGPEAFF. The CDR3 coding sequence is TGTGCCAGCAGTGTACCGGGACCCGAAGCTTTCTTT.

This clonotype was recorded many times. The rearrangement links TRBV12-3 or TRBV12-4 to TRBJ1-2, with D tentatively TRBD1 (6 bases). V shed 2 bases and J shed 5 bases, with 12 bases lying between them. This CDR3 has 14 residues. The CDR3, as DNA: TGTGCCAGCAGTTTACGTGCAGGGGCATATGGCTACACCTTC. Protein: CASSLRAGAYGYTF.

This clonotype has at least ten counts. The chain joins TRBV4-2 to TRBJ2-2; D may be TRBD1 or TRBD2 (6 bases each). Germline lookup yields CDR1 LGHNA and CDR2 YNFKEQ. The V gene lost 1 base and the J gene lost 5 bases, with 14 bases spanning the gap. The CDR3 has 16 amino acids. The CDR3 coding sequence is TGTGCCAGCAGCCAAGGGGCGGGAAGGGGGACCGGGGAGCTGTTTTTT. Amino acid sequence: CASSQGAGRGTGELFF.

This clonotype showed up just a few times. This chain connects TRBV11-2 to TRBJ2-5; D could derive from TRBD1 or TRBD2 (7 bases each). The germline CDR1 and CDR2 sequences are SGHAT and FQNNGV. V was shortened by 0 bases and J by 5 bases, with 25 bases between the two germline ends. This CDR3 comprises 19 residues. The CDR3 sequence is CASSLEGGQGVGAWETQYF. The DNA for the CDR3 is TGTGCCAGCAGCTTAGAGGGGGGGCAGGGGGTCGGGGCTTGGGAGACCCAGTACTTC.

This clonotype has at least ten counts. The chain combines TRBV20-1 with TRBJ2-1, with a weak D call TRBD1 (5 bases). The germline gives CDR1 DFQATT, CDR2 SNEGSKA (reference sequence). V was pared by 3 bases and J by 6 bases, with 18 bases between. This CDR3 has 15 residues. CDR3: CSASDSGFGSNEQFF. As DNA, the CDR3 is TGCAGTGCTAGTGATTCAGGGTTTGGGTCCAATGAGCAGTTCTTC.

V usage is TRBV20-1 and J usage is TRBJ2-1; D is unclear. V was clipped by 1 base and J by 8 bases, with 15 bases between them. CDR3 length equals 14 residues. Germline V gives CDR1 DFQATT, CDR2 SNEGSKA (reference sequence). Here the CDR3 DNA reads TGCAGTGCTAGAGCGCAGGCATATGTCGATGAGCAGTTCTTC. Its translation: CSARAQAYVDEQFF.